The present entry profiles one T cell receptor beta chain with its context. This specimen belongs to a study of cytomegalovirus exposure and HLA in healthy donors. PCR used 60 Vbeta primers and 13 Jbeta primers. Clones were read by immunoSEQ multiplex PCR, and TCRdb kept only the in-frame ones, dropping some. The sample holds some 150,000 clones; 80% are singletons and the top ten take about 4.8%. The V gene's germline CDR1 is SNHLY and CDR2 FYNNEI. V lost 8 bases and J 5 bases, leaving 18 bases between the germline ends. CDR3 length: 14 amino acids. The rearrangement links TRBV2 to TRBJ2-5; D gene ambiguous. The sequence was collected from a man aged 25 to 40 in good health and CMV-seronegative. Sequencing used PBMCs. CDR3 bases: TGTGCCAGCGTGACCTCTAGGAGTTTTGAGACCCAGTACTTC. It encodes CASVTSRSFETQYF.